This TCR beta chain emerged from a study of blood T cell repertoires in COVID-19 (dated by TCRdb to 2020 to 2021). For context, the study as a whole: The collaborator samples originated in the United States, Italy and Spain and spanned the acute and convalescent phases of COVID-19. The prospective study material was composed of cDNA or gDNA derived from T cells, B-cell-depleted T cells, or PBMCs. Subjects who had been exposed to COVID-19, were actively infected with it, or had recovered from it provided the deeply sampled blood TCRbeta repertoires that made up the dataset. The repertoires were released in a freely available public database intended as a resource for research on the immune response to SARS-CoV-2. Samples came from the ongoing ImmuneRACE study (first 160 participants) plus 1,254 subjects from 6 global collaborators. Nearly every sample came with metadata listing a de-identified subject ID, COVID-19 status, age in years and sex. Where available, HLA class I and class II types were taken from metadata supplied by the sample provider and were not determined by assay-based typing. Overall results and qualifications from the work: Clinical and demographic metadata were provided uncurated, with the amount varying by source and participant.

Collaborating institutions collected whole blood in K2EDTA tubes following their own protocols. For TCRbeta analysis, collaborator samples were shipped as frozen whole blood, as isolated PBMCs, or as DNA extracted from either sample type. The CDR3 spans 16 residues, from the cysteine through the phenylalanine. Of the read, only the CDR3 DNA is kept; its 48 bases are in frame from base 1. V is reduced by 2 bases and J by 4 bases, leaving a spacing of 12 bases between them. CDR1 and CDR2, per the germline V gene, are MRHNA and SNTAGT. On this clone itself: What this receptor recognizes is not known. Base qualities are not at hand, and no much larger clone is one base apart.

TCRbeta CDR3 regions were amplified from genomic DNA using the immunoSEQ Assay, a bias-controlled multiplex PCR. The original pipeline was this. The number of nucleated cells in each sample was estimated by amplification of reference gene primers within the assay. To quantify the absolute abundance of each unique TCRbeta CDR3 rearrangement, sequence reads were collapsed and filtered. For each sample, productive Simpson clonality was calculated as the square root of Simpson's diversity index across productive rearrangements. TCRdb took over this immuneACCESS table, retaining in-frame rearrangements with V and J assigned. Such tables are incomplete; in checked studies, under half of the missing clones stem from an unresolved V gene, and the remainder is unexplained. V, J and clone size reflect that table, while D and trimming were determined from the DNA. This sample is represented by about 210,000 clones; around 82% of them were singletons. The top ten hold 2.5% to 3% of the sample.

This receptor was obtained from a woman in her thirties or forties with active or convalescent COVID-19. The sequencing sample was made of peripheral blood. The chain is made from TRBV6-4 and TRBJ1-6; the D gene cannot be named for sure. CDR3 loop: CASSDTGFGYNSPLHF. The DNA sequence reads TGTGCCAGCAGTGACACGGGGTTTGGATATAATTCACCCCTCCACTTT.